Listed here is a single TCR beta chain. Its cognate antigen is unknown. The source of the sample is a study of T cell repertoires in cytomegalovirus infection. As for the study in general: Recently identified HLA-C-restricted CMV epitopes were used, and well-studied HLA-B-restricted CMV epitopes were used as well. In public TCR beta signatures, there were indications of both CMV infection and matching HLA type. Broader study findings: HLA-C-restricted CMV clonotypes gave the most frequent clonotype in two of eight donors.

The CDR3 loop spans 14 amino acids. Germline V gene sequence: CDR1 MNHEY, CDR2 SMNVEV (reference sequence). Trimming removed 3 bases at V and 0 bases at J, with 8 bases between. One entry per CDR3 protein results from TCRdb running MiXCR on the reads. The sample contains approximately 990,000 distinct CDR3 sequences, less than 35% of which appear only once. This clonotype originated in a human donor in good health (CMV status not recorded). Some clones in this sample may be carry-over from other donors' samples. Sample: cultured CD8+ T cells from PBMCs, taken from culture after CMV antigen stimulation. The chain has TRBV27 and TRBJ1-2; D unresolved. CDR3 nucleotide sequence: TGTGCCAGCAGTTTGAGGCCCGCTAACTATGGCTACACCTTC. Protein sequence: CASSLRPANYGYTF.